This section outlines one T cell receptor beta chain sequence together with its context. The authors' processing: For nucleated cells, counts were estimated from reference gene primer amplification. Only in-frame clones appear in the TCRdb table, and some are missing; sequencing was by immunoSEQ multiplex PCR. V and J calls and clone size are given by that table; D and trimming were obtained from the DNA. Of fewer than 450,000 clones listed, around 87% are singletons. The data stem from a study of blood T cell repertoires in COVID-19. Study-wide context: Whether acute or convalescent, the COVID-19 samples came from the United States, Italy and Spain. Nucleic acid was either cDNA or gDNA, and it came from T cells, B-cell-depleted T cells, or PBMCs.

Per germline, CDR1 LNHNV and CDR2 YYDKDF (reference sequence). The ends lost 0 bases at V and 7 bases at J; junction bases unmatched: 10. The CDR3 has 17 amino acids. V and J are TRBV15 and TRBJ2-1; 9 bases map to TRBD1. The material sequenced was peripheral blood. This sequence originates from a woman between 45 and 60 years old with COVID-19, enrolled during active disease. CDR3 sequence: CATSRERGQGMVNEQFF. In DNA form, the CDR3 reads TGTGCCACCAGCAGAGAAAGGGGACAGGGCATGGTGAATGAGCAGTTCTTC.